Listed below are T cell receptor beta chains from one sample, sequenced in a study of blood T cells in healthy people across ages. TCRdb reanalysed the 5' RACE reads using MiXCR and keeps one entry per CDR3 protein. The sample includes around 710,000 distinct CDR3 sequences, 43% of them seen just once. The source material was blood. The receptors shown here come from a woman aged 55-69 years in good health. Each CDR3 is given with its conserved first and last residue. The D gene is left open where the match is weak. A row's size may be missing; if present it is once, few, many or a size class.

clone_size j_call v_call d_call cdr3_nt cdr3_aa
many TRBJ1-2 TRBV27 TRBD1 TGTGCCAGCAGTTTATCAGGGGGCGTCTATGGCTACACCTTC CASSLSGGVYGYTF
NA TRBJ2-3 TRBV7-2 NA TGTGCCAGCAGCTTGTTCGCGGGGGCTGGAGATACGCAGTATTTT CASSLFAGAGDTQYF
few TRBJ1-2 TRBV29-1 NA TGCAGCGCCAGTGCAGGAGCAGGGTACTATGGCTACACCTTC CSASAGAGYYGYTF
NA TRBJ2-3 TRBV7-2 NA TGTGCCAGCAGCCCAAACGTGGCACCCGGCACAGATACGCAGTATTTT CASSPNVAPGTDTQYF
many TRBJ2-5 TRBV29-1 NA TGCAGCGCCCAGGACGGGCGGACAGATAGAGAAGAGACCCAGTACTTC CSAQDGRTDREETQYF
many TRBJ2-3 TRBV7-2 NA TGTGCCAGCCATATCGGCCGGTCTAACACAGATACGCAGTATTTT CASHIGRSNTDTQYF
NA TRBJ2-1 TRBV2 NA TGTGCCAGCAGGTTCAGGGAGTTATTAACCAATGAGCAGTTCTTC CASRFRELLTNEQFF
NA TRBJ1-5 TRBV7-2 NA TGTGCCAGCAGCTTAACGAGCGACCAGCCCCAGCATTTT CASSLTSDQPQHF
NA TRBJ2-4 TRBV2 NA TGTGCCAGCAGTCTAACTCTTGAGCAGTACTTC CASSLTLEQYF
NA TRBJ2-4 TRBV27 NA TGTGCCAGCAGTGGGAATAACGGTGGGAACATTCAGTACTTC CASSGNNGGNIQYF
NA TRBJ1-4 TRBV7-3 NA TGTGCCAGCAGCTTAAAAAGGACAGTCTACAGGGAAAAACTGTTTTTT CASSLKRTVYREKLFF
NA TRBJ2-7 TRBV20-1 TRBD2 TGCAGTGCTATAGGACTAGCGGGGACCTACGAGCAGTACTTC CSAIGLAGTYEQYF
NA TRBJ2-1 TRBV5-1 TRBD1 TGCGCCAGCACGGCAGGGGGCCGGGGTGAGCAGTTCTTC CASTAGGRGEQFF
many TRBJ2-7 TRBV29-1 NA TGCAGCGTTAGATCCGACGAGACCTACGAGCAGTACTTC CSVRSDETYEQYF
NA TRBJ2-1 TRBV10-3 NA TGTGCCACCAGACAGGCCGGAGAGACCCAGTTCTTC CATRQAGETQFF
few TRBJ2-1 TRBV27 TRBD2 TGTGCCAGCAGCACCTTGGGGGGGGTCAATGAGCAGTTCTTC CASSTLGGVNEQFF
once TRBJ2-7 TRBV12-3/TRBV12-4 TRBD2 TGTGCCAGCAGGGCTAGCGGGAGTAGGGACGAGCAATACTTC CASRASGSRDEQYF
NA TRBJ2-1 TRBV7-9 TRBD2 TGTGCCAGCAGCTTAGCGGGAGGGGCGAATGAGCAGTTCTTC CASSLAGGANEQFF
few TRBJ2-5 TRBV7-3 NA TGTGCCAGCAGCTTAAATGGGATGGAGACCCAGTACTTC CASSLNGMETQYF
NA TRBJ1-5 TRBV20-1 NA TGCAGTGCCGTGGGGGGATATAGCAATCAGCCCCAGCATTTT CSAVGGYSNQPQHF
NA TRBJ2-4 TRBV7-2 TRBD2 TGTGCCAGCAGCTTGGCCTTCAGAGCGGGGGGCCAAAACATTCAGTACTTC CASSLAFRAGGQNIQYF
NA TRBJ2-3 TRBV5-1 TRBD2 TGCGCCAGCAGCTCAGGACTAGCAGGTATGGTGCCAGATACGCAGTATTTT CASSSGLAGMVPDTQYF
NA TRBJ2-3 TRBV2 NA TGTGCCAGCACCCTAGAGATCGCAGATACGCAGTATTTT CASTLEIADTQYF
few TRBJ2-7 TRBV3-1 TRBD2 TGTGCCAGCAGCCCCTGGGCGCCTAGCGGGGATACGGGGCAGTACTTC CASSPWAPSGDTGQYF
many TRBJ2-6 TRBV13 TRBD1 TGTGCCAGCAGCTTAGGCCTAGGGCAGGGGGCCGATTCTGGGGCCAACGTCCTGACTTTC CASSLGLGQGADSGANVLTF
NA TRBJ1-5 TRBV7-2 TRBD1 TGTGCCAGCAGCCCTCTTCTGGACAGGGGTGGACAGCCCCAGCATTTT CASSPLLDRGGQPQHF
NA TRBJ2-5 TRBV25-1 NA TGTGCCAGCAGAGCGGCGGAGACCCAGTACTTC CASRAAETQYF
NA TRBJ2-1 TRBV7-3 NA TGTGCCAGCAGCTTCGGGACACACAATGAGCAGTTCTTC CASSFGTHNEQFF
NA TRBJ2-6 TRBV5-1 NA TGCGCCAGCAGCTCCAGGATTTCCTCTGGGGCCAACGTCCTGACTTTC CASSSRISSGANVLTF
NA TRBJ1-4 TRBV20-1 NA TGCAGTGCTAGACCCCTAGGAGAAAAACTGTTTTTT CSARPLGEKLFF
NA TRBJ1-2 TRBV10-2 NA TGCGCCAGCAGTGATCAGGGGCGAAATTACTATGGCTACACCTTC CASSDQGRNYYGYTF
NA TRBJ2-7 TRBV5-1 TRBD1 TGCGCCAGCAGCGTCACCAGGGCTTTAGGGGGCAATGAGCAGTACTTC CASSVTRALGGNEQYF
NA TRBJ1-2 TRBV12-3/TRBV12-4 NA TGTGCCGGCAGTTTAGGGCTCGGGGGACCCTATGGCTACACCTTC CAGSLGLGGPYGYTF
many TRBJ2-7 TRBV6-2/TRBV6-3 NA TGTGCCAGCAGTTACGCGGGCGGGCCTTACGAGCAGTACTTC CASSYAGGPYEQYF
few TRBJ1-2 TRBV27 NA TGTGCCAGCAGGGAACAGGGACCCCTCGGCTATGGCTACACCTTC CASREQGPLGYGYTF
NA TRBJ1-4 TRBV9 TRBD1 TGTGCCAGCAGCCCGGGACAGACTGAAAAACTGTTTTTT CASSPGQTEKLFF
few TRBJ2-1 TRBV6-2/TRBV6-3 TRBD2 TGTGCCAGCAGGCCGACTAGCGGGGCCTACAATGAGCAGTTCTTC CASRPTSGAYNEQFF
NA TRBJ2-7 TRBV7-2 TRBD2 TGTGCCAGCAGCTTGCTGGCGGGAGTCCCTTACGAGCAGTACTTC CASSLLAGVPYEQYF
NA TRBJ1-1 TRBV7-2 NA TGTGCCAGCAGCACTAGAGGACACTCCACTGAAGCTTTCTTT CASSTRGHSTEAFF
once TRBJ2-1 TRBV12-3/TRBV12-4 NA TGTGCCAGCGGTCGGGGAACTGAGCAGTTCTTC CASGRGTEQFF
NA TRBJ1-1 TRBV3-1 NA TGTGCCAGCAGCCGGTCGGAGAACACTGAAGCTTTCTTT CASSRSENTEAFF
few TRBJ2-1 TRBV6-2/TRBV6-3 NA TGTGCCAGCAGTCCCCGGGGACACCAGACGTATCACATGGGTGAGCAGTTCTTC CASSPRGHQTYHMGEQFF
few TRBJ1-4 TRBV28 NA TGTGCCAGCAGTTGGGCGACCGTTAATGAAAAACTGTTTTTT CASSWATVNEKLFF
NA TRBJ2-1 TRBV7-9 TRBD2 TGTGCCAGCAGCTCAGGACTAGCGGGAGGGTGGAATGAGCAGTTCTTC CASSSGLAGGWNEQFF
few TRBJ2-5 TRBV10-3 NA TGTGCCATCAGTGAGTCGAACGGTGAGACCCAGTACTTC CAISESNGETQYF
NA TRBJ2-7 TRBV29-1 NA TGCAGCGTTGAAGGGGCAGGGGATGAGCAGTACTTC CSVEGAGDEQYF
NA TRBJ2-7 TRBV20-1 NA TGCAGTGCTAGAGTTTGGACCTACAAGCAGTACTTC CSARVWTYKQYF
NA TRBJ1-2 TRBV9 NA TGTGCCAGCAGCGTAGTGGAGGGGTCCTATGGCTACACCTTC CASSVVEGSYGYTF